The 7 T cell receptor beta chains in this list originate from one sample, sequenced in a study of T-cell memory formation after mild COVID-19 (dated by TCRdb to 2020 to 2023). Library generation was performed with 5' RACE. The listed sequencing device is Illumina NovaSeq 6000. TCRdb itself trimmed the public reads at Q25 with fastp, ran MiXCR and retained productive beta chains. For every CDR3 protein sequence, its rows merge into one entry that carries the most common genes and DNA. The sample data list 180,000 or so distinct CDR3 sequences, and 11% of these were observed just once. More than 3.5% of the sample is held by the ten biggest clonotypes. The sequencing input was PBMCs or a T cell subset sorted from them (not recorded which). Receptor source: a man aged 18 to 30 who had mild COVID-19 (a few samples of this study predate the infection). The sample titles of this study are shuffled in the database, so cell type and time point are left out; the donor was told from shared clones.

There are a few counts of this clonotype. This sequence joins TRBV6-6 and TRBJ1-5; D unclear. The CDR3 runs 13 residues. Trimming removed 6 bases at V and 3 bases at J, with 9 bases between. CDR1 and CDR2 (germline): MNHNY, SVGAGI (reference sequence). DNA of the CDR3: TGTGCCAGCAGAGAACCGTCCAATCAGCCCCAGCATTTT. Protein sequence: CASREPSNQPQHF.

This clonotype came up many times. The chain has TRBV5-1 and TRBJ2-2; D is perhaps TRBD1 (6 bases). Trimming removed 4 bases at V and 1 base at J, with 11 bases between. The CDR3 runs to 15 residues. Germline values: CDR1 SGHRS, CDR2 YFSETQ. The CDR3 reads CASSPGTLNTGELFF. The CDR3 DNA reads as TGCGCCAGCAGCCCCGGGACACTGAACACCGGGGAGCTGTTTTTT.

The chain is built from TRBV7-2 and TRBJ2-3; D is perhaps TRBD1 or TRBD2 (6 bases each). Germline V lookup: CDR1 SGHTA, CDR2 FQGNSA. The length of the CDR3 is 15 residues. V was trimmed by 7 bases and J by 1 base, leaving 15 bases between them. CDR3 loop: CASNGGQGRTDTQYF. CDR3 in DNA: TGTGCCAGCAACGGAGGGCAGGGGCGCACAGATACGCAGTATTTT.

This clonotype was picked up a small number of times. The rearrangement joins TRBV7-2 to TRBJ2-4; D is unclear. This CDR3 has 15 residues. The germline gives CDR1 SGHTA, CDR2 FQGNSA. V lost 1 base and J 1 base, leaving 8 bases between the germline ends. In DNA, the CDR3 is TGTGCCAGCAGCTTAGGGGTCCCGGCCAAAAACATTCAGTACTTC. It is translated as CASSLGVPAKNIQYF.

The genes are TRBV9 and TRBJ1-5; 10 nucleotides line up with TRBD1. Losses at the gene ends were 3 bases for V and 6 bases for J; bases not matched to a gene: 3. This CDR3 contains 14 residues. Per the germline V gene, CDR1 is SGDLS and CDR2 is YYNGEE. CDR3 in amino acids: CASSGGTGAQPQHF. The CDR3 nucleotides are TGTGCCAGCAGCGGTGGGACAGGGGCTCAGCCCCAGCATTTT.

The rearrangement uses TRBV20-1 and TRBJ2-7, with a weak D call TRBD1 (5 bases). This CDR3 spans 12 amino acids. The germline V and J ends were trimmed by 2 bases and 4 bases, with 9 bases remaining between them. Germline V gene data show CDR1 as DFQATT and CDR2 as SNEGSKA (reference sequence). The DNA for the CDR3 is TGCAGTGCTAGAAGCCAGGGTTACGAGCAGTACTTC. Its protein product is CSARSQGYEQYF.

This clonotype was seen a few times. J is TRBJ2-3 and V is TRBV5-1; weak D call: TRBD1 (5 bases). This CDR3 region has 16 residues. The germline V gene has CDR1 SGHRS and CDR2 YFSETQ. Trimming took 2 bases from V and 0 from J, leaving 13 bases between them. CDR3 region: CASSFGHETSTDTQYF. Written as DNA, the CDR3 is TGCGCCAGCAGCTTTGGACACGAGACCAGCACAGATACGCAGTATTTT.